This T cell receptor (beta chain) is drawn from a study of blood T cell repertoires in COVID-19. Study context: T cells, B-cell-depleted T cells, or PBMCs supplied cDNA or gDNA.

The data were produced by immunoSEQ multiplex PCR, yet TCRdb's version contains in-frame clones alone and is incomplete. The sample contains roughly 400,000 clones, approximately 91% of which appear only once. Individuals drawn from 24 US areas were about 18 to 90 years old. CDR3 length: 14 residues. V dropped 0 bases and J dropped 2 bases, with 11 bases sitting between them. Germline CDR1 SQVTM, CDR2 ANQGSEA. The source of this sequence is a woman aged 18-29 years who had been exposed to COVID-19. The sample comprised PBMCs or T cells enriched from blood (not recorded which). The J gene is TRBJ2-7, the V gene TRBV29-1, with D possibly being TRBD2 (6 bases). CDR3 protein: CSVEDPSGAYEQYF. The CDR3 DNA follows: TGCAGCGTTGAAGATCCTTCGGGGGCCTACGAGCAGTACTTC.